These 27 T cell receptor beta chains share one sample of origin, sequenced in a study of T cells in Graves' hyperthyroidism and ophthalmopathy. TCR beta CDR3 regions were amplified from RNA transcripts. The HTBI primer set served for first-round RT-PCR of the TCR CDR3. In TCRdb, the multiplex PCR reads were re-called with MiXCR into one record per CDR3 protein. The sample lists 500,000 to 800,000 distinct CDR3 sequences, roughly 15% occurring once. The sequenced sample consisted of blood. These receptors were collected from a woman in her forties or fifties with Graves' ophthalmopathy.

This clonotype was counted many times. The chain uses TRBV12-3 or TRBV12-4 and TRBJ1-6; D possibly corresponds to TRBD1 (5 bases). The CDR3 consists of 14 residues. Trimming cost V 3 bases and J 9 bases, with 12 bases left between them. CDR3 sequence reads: CASSFGAAGSPLHF. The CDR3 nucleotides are TGTGCCAGCAGTTTTGGGGCGGCGGGTTCACCCCTCCACTTT.

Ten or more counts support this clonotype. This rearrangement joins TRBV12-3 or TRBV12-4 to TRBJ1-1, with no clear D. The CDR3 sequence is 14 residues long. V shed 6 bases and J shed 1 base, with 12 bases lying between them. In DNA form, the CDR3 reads TGTGCCAGCAGCAGACCTGACCCGAACACTGAAGCTTTCTTT. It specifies CASSRPDPNTEAFF.

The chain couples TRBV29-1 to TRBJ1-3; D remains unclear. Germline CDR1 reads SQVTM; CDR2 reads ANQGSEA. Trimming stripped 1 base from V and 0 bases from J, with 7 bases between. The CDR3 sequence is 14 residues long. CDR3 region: CSVEVQLSGNTIYF. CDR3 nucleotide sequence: TGCAGCGTTGAAGTACAGCTCTCTGGAAACACCATATATTTT.

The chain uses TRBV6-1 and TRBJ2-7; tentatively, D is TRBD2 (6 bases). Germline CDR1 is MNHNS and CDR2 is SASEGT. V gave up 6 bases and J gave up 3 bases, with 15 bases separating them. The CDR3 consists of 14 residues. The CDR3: CASSPRDSDYEQYF. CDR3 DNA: TGTGCCAGCAGCCCCAGGGACTCGGACTACGAGCAGTACTTC.

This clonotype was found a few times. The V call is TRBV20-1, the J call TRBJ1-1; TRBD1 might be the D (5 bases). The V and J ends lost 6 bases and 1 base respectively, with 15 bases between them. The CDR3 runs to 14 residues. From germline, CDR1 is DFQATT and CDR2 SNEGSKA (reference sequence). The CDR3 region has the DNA TGCAGTGCACCTCCGGGACGGTCGAACACTGAAGCTTTCTTT. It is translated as CSAPPGRSNTEAFF.

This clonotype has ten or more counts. CDR3 protein: CASSALPTPKTGYTGELFF. Here the CDR3 DNA reads TGTGCCAGCAGTGCCCTCCCCACCCCAAAGACAGGGTATACCGGGGAGCTGTTTTTT. The chain employs TRBV6-1 and TRBJ2-2; TRBD1 matches at 7 bases. Germline CDR1 MNHNS, CDR2 SASEGT. The CDR3 totals 19 residues. The V segment lost 4 bases and the J segment 5 bases; nucleotides outside the gene matches: 19.

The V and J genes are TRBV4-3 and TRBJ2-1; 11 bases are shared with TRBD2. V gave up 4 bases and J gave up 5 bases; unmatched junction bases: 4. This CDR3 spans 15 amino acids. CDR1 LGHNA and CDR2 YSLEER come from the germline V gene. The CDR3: CASSPLTSGNNEQFF. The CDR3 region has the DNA TGCGCCAGCAGCCCGTTGACTAGCGGGAACAATGAGCAGTTCTTC.

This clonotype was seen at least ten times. The CDR3 loop is CASQLTGWGVQETQYF. The CDR3 DNA sequence: TGCGCCAGCCAATTGACGGGGTGGGGGGTCCAAGAGACCCAGTACTTC. The chain uses TRBV5-1 and TRBJ2-5; D may be TRBD2 (6 bases). Trimming pared 7 bases from V and 1 base from J, leaving 20 bases between. The CDR3 has 16 amino acids. Germline V gene lookup returns CDR1 SGHRS and CDR2 YFSETQ.

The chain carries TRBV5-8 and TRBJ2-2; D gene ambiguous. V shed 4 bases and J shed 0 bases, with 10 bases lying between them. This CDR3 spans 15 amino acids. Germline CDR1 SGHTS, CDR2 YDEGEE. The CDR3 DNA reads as TGTGCCAGCAGCAAAAGTCCCGCGAACACCGGGGAGCTGTTTTTT. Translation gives CASSKSPANTGELFF. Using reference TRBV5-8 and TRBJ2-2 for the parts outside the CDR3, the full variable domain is EAGVTQSPTHLIKTRGQQATLRCSPISGHTSVYWYQQALGLGLQFLLWYDEGEERNRGNFPPRFSGRQFPNYSSELNVNALELEDSALYLCASSKSPANTGELFFGEGSRLTVL.

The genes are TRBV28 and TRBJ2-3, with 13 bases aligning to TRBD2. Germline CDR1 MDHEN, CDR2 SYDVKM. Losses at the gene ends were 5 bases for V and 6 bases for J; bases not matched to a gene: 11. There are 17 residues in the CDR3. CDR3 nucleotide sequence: TGTGCCAGCAGTCTAGGGACTAGCGGGAAGGCGTATGATACGCAGTATTTT. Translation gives CASSLGTSGKAYDTQYF.

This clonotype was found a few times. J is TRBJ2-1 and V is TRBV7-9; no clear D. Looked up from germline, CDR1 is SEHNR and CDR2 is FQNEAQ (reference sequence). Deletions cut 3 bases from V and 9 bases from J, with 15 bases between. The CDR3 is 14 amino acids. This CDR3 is CASSFVVGYGEQFF. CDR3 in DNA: TGTGCCAGCAGCTTCGTTGTGGGGTACGGTGAGCAGTTCTTC.

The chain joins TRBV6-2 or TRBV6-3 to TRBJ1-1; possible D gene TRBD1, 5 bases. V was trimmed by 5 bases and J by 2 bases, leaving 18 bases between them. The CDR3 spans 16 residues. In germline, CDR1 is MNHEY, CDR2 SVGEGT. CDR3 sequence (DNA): TGTGCCAGCAGTCTCGCGGTGGACACCCCAAACACTGAAGCTTTCTTT. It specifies CASSLAVDTPNTEAFF.

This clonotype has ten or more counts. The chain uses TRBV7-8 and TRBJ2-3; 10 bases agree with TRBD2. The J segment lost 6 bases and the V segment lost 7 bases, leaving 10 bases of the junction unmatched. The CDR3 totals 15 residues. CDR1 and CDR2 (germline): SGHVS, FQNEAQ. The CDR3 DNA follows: TGTGCCAGCACGAAAGGTCTAGCGGGAGTGGATACGCAGTATTTT. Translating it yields CASTKGLAGVDTQYF. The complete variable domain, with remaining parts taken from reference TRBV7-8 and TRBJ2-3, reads GAGVSQSPRYKVAKRGQDVALRCDPISGHVSLFWYQQALGQGPEFLTYFQNEAQLDKSGLPSDRFFAERPEGSVSTLKIQRTQQEDSAVYLCASTKGLAGVDTQYFGPGTRLTVL.

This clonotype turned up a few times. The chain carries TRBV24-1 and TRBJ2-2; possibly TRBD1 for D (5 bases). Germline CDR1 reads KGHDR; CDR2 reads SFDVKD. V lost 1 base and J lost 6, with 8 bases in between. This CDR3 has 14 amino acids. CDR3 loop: CATSDFSGSGELFF. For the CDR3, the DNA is TGTGCCACCAGTGATTTTTCAGGGTCCGGGGAGCTGTTTTTT.

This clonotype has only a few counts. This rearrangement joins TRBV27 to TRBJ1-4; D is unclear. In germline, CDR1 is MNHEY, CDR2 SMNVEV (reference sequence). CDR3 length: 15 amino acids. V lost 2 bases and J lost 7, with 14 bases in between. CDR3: CASSLNGLYPEKLFF. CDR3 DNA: TGTGCCAGCAGTTTAAACGGCCTCTACCCTGAAAAACTGTTTTTT. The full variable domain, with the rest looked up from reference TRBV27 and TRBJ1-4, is EAQVTQNPRYLITVTGKKLTVTCSQNMNHEYMSWYRQDPGLGLRQIYYSMNVEVTDKGDVPEGYKVSRKEKRNFPLILESPSPNQTSLYFCASSLNGLYPEKLFFGSGTQLSVL.

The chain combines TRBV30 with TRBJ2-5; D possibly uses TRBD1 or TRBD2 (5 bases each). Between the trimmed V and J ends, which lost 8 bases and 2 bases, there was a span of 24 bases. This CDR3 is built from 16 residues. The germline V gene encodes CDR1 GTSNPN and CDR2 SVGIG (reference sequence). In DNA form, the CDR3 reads TGTGCCGCAAGCCTACCCAGGGACCAGAGGCAAGAGACCCAGTACTTC. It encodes CAASLPRDQRQETQYF.

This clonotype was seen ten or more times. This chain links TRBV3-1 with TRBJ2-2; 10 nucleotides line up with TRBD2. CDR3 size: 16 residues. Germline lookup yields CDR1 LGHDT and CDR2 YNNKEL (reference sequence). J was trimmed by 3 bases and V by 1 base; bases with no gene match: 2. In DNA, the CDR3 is TGTGCCAGCAGCCAAGCAGGACTAGCGGACACCGGGGAGCTGTTTTTT. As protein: CASSQAGLADTGELFF.

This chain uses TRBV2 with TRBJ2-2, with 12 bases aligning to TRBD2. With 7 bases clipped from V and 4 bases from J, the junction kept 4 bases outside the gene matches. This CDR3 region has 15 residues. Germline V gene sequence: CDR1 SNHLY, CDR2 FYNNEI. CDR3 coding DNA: TGTGCCAGCACCGGACTAGCGGGAATCACCGGGGAGCTGTTTTTT. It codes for CASTGLAGITGELFF.

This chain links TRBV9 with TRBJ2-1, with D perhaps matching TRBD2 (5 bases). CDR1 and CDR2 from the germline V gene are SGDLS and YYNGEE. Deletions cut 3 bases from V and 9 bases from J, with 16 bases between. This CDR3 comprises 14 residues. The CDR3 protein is CASSAPELGGEQFF. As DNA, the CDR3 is TGTGCCAGCAGCGCCCCCGAACTAGGCGGTGAGCAGTTCTTC.

CDR3 residues: CASSPNPRGEKLFF. The CDR3 DNA follows: TGTGCCAGCAGTCCAAACCCGAGGGGTGAAAAACTGTTTTTT. V and J are TRBV27 and TRBJ1-4; perhaps TRBD1 as D (5 bases). V was pared by 5 bases and J by 7 bases, with 14 bases between. The CDR3 extends over 14 amino acids. The germline V gene encodes CDR1 MNHEY and CDR2 SMNVEV (reference sequence).

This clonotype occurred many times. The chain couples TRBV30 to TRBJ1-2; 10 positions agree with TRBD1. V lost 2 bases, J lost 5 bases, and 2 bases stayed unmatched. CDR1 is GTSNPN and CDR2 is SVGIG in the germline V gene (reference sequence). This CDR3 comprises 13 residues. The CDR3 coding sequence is TGTGCCTGGAGTCGGGACAGGGGTTATGGCTACACCTTC. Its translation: CAWSRDRGYGYTF.

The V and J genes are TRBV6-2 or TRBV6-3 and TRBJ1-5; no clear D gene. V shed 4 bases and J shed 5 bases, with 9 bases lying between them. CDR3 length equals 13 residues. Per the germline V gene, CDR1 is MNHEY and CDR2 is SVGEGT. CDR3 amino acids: CASSSGFHQPQHF. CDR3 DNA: TGTGCCAGCAGTTCTGGGTTTCATCAGCCCCAGCATTTT.

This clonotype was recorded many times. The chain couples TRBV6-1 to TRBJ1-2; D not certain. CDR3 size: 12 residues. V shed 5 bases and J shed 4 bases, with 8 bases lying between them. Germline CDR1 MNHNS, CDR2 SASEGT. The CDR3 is CASSITSYGYTF. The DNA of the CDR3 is TGTGCCAGCAGTATAACAAGCTATGGCTACACCTTC.

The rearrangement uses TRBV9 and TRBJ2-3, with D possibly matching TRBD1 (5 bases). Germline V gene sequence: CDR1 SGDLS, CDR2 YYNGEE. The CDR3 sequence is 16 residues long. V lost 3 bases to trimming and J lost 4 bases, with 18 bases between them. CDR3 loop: CASSASPGRVADTQYF. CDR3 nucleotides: TGTGCCAGCAGCGCGAGCCCTGGCAGGGTGGCAGATACGCAGTATTTT.

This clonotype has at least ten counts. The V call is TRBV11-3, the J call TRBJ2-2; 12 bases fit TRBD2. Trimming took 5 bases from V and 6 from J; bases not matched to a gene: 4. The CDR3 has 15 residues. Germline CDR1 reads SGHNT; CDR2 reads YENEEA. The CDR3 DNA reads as TGTGCCAGCAGCCAAGGGACTAGCGGGCCCGGGGAGCTGTTTTTT. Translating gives CASSQGTSGPGELFF.

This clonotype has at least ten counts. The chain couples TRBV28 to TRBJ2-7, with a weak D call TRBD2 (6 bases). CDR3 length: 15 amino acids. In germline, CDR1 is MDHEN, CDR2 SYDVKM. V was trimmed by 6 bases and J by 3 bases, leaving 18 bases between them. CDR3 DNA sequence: TGTGCCAGCAGCCGTACCATTGGGGGGAGCTACGAGCAGTACTTC. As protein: CASSRTIGGSYEQYF.

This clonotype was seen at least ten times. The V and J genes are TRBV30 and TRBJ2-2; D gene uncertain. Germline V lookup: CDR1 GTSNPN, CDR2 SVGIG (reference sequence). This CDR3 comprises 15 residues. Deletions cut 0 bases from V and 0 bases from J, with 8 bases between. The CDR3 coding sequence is TGTGCCTGGAGTGTAGGGCCGACGAACACCGGGGAGCTGTTTTTT. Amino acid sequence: CAWSVGPTNTGELFF.